A single sample is the source of the 32 T cell receptor beta chains below, sequenced in a study of cytomegalovirus exposure and HLA in healthy donors. With 60 Vbeta and 13 Jbeta primers, the PCR was carried out. Using immunoSEQ multiplex PCR, the repertoire was profiled, and TCRdb retains in-frame clones only, with some absent. Of 150,000 to 200,000 clones listed, approximately 81% are singletons. Sequences were obtained from PBMCs. Receptors were obtained from a female donor in good health and CMV-seronegative.

This clone was detected a few times. This chain connects TRBV28 to TRBJ2-1; 7 nucleotides line up with TRBD2. CDR1 and CDR2 from the germline V gene are MDHEN and SYDVKM. The CDR3 extends over 14 amino acids. The V segment lost 3 bases and the J segment 6 bases; nucleotides outside the gene matches: 5. The CDR3 nucleotides read TGTGCCAGCAGTTTCGCGGGAGCACTCAATGAGCAGTTCTTC. It yields the protein CASSFAGALNEQFF.

Comment on this clone: At one end the junction does not follow the germline gene, possibly because of a read error. V and J are TRBV7-9 and TRBJ2-7, with 10 bases aligning to TRBD2. The CDR3 is 19 amino acids. Germline values: CDR1 SEHNR, CDR2 FQNEAQ (reference sequence). CDR3 amino acids: CSSSQDRRGLAVSSYEQYF. CDR3 sequence (DNA): TGTTCCAGCAGCCAGGACAGGAGAGGACTAGCGGTTTCGTCCTACGAGCAGTACTTC.

V gene TRBV5-1 combines with J gene TRBJ2-3, with a tentative D call TRBD2 (6 bases). Per germline, CDR1 SGHRS and CDR2 YFSETQ. The germline V and J ends were trimmed by 4 bases and 2 bases, with 11 bases remaining between them. The CDR3 covers 14 residues. The CDR3 nucleotides read TGCGCCAGCAGCGTTGCGGGGACCACAGATACGCAGTATTTT. This encodes CASSVAGTTDTQYF.

Notes on this clone: Additional DNA sequences in this sample encode the identical CDR3. This rearrangement joins TRBV5-1 to TRBJ2-7, with D unresolved. The germline V and J ends were trimmed by 3 bases and 1 base, with 2 bases remaining between them. Germline V gives CDR1 SGHRS, CDR2 YFSETQ. This CDR3 region has 11 residues. The CDR3 here is CASSSSYEQYF. The CDR3 coding sequence is TGCGCCAGCAGCTCATCCTACGAGCAGTACTTC.

V is TRBV5-6 and J is TRBJ1-2, with 11 nucleotides matching TRBD1. This CDR3 has 14 amino acids. V lost 4 bases, J lost 7 bases, and 6 bases stayed unmatched. The germline V gene has CDR1 SGHDT and CDR2 YYEEEE. The CDR3 bases are TGTGCCAGCAGCAAGGACAGGGGGCACGGTGGCTACACCTTC. The encoded protein is CASSKDRGHGGYTF.

The gene calls are TRBV12-5 and TRBJ1-1; 9 bases agree with TRBD1. The CDR3 contains 17 residues. Germline V gene lookup returns CDR1 LGHNT and CDR2 FRNRAP. Trimming took 0 bases from V and 3 from J; bases not matched to a gene: 8. The CDR3: CASGLVPTGGTDTEAFF. CDR3 bases: TGTGCTAGTGGTTTGGTACCAACAGGGGGCACCGACACTGAAGCTTTCTTT.

This chain uses TRBV30 with TRBJ2-3, with 13 bases matching TRBD2. CDR1 and CDR2 from the germline V gene are GTSNPN and SVGIG (reference sequence). The CDR3 covers 16 residues. The J segment lost 6 bases and the V segment lost 3 bases, leaving 9 bases of the junction unmatched. The CDR3 sequence is CAWSVGLAGTGDTQYF. For the CDR3, the DNA is TGTGCCTGGAGCGTGGGACTAGCGGGGACCGGGGATACGCAGTATTTT.

This clone came up a few times. The junction departs from germline at one end; a sequencing error may be responsible. The rearrangement joins TRBV5-1 to TRBJ2-5; 7 positions agree with TRBD2. The germline CDR1 and CDR2 sequences are SGHRS and YFSETQ. The CDR3 length is 14 residues. CDR3 protein: CASTLGEGIKTQYF. The CDR3 DNA follows: TGCGCCAGCACCTTGGGGGAGGGGATTAAGACCCAGTACTTC.

This sequence joins TRBV2 and TRBJ1-2; TRBD1 matches at 7 bases. Trimming took 6 bases from V and 0 from J; bases not matched to a gene: 4. This CDR3 is built from 14 residues. Per the germline V gene, CDR1 is SNHLY and CDR2 is FYNNEI. The CDR3 protein is CASRGQLSNYGYTF. For the CDR3, the DNA is TGTGCCAGCAGGGGACAGCTATCTAACTATGGCTACACCTTC.

This clone was picked up a small number of times. The chain employs TRBV30 and TRBJ1-2; 11 bases agree with TRBD1. The V segment lost 4 bases and the J segment 7 bases; nucleotides outside the gene matches: 11. CDR3 length: 15 amino acids. The germline V gene encodes CDR1 GTSNPN and CDR2 SVGIG (reference sequence). The CDR3 DNA reads as TGTGCCTGGACCCGGACAGGGGGCTTGTCGGGTGGCTACACCTTC. This sequence encodes CAWTRTGGLSGGYTF.

This clone came up once. CDR3 region: CASRWTVNTEAFF. The CDR3 nucleotides are TGTGCCAGCAGGTGGACAGTGAACACTGAAGCTTTCTTT. This sequence joins TRBV7-9 and TRBJ1-1; possible D gene TRBD1, 6 bases. The CDR3 covers 13 residues. The germline CDR1 and CDR2 sequences are SEHNR and FQNEAQ (reference sequence). Deletions cut 6 bases from V and 0 bases from J, with 8 bases between.

V gene TRBV11-2 combines with J gene TRBJ1-4; 11 nucleotides align to TRBD1. The V segment lost 6 bases and the J segment 6 bases; nucleotides outside the gene matches: 6. CDR3 length: 15 residues. The germline gives CDR1 SGHAT, CDR2 FQNNGV. The CDR3 sequence: CASRQPGQGDEKLFF. The CDR3, as DNA: TGTGCCAGCAGACAGCCGGGACAGGGGGATGAAAAACTGTTTTTT. Combining the CDR3 with reference TRBV11-2 and TRBJ1-4 gives the whole variable domain EAGVAQSPRYKIIEKRQSVAFWCNPISGHATLYWYQQILGQGPKLLIQFQNNGVVDDSQLPKDRFSAERLKGVDSTLKIQPAKLEDSAVYLCASRQPGQGDEKLFFGSGTQLSVL.

The chain carries TRBV7-3 and TRBJ2-5, with 12 bases that match TRBD1. V trimming: 0 bases; J trimming: 5 bases; junction bases outside the gene matches: 10. This CDR3 comprises 18 residues. CDR1 and CDR2 (germline): SGHTA, FQGTGA. The CDR3 here is CASSLTRAGTGGRETQYF. The CDR3 DNA is TGTGCCAGCAGCTTAACGCGGGCCGGGACAGGGGGCAGGGAGACCCAGTACTTC.

The CDR3 DNA reads TGTGCCAGTAGTCCGAGACTTATCTCTGGGGCCAACGTCCTGACTTTC. Its protein product is CASSPRLISGANVLTF. The V gene is TRBV19, the J gene TRBJ2-6; no clear D. The CDR3 consists of 16 residues. V was cut by 5 bases and J by 0 bases, with 11 bases left in between. CDR1 and CDR2 (germline): LNHDA, SQIVND (reference sequence). The full variable domain, with the rest looked up from reference TRBV19 and TRBJ2-6, is DGGITQSPKYLFRKEGQNVTLSCEQNLNHDAMYWYRQDPGQGLRLIYYSQIVNDFQKGDIAEGYSVSREKKESFPLTVTSAQKNPTAFYLCASSPRLISGANVLTFGAGSRLTVL.

In its sample, this clone was seen a few times. J is TRBJ2-5 and V is TRBV5-1, with 13 nucleotides matching TRBD2. Trimming removed 2 bases from V and 6 bases from J; junction bases left unmatched: 13. Germline lookup yields CDR1 SGHRS and CDR2 YFSETQ. CDR3 length: 18 residues. The CDR3 reads CASSFGGTTSGRSKTQYF. The DNA for the CDR3 is TGCGCCAGCAGCTTTGGGGGTACGACTAGCGGGAGGTCGAAGACCCAGTACTTC.

The genes are TRBV6-1 and TRBJ2-2; D is uncertain. The V end was cut by 1 base, the J end by 7 bases, with 10 bases between. Germline CDR1 is MNHNS and CDR2 is SASEGT. The CDR3 totals 14 residues. CDR3 loop: CASSEGSGGGELFF. The CDR3 coding sequence is TGTGCCAGCAGTGAAGGTTCCGGTGGCGGGGAGCTGTTTTTT.

This clone has only one observation. The V gene is TRBV5-1, the J gene TRBJ2-1, with 8 nucleotides matching TRBD1. V was clipped by 1 base and J by 4 bases; unmatched bases: 7. This CDR3 has 16 amino acids. Germline V gene lookup returns CDR1 SGHRS and CDR2 YFSETQ. The CDR3 spells CASSLYAGGEYNEQFF. DNA of the CDR3: TGCGCCAGCAGCTTGTATGCAGGGGGCGAGTACAATGAGCAGTTCTTC.

This clone was seen a handful of times. V and J are TRBV19 and TRBJ1-5; D is unresolved. The CDR3 is 11 residues long. Germline V gene data show CDR1 as LNHDA and CDR2 as SQIVND (reference sequence). Trimming cost V 5 bases and J 12 bases, with 11 bases left between them. The CDR3 sequence: CASSEAYFQHF. For the CDR3, the DNA is TGTGCCAGTAGTGAGGCTTACTTCCAGCATTTT.

This clone appeared once. This rearrangement joins TRBV27 to TRBJ1-1; D ambiguous. The germline V and J ends were trimmed by 2 bases and 3 bases, with 16 bases remaining between them. Looked up from germline, CDR1 is MNHEY and CDR2 is SMNVEV (reference sequence). The CDR3 loop spans 16 amino acids. The CDR3 DNA is TGTGCCAGCAGTTTAAGGAGCCGCCTTCGGGACACTGAAGCTTTCTTT. It translates to CASSLRSRLRDTEAFF.

This chain links TRBV7-2 with TRBJ1-3; TRBD1 is a possible D gene (6 bases). This CDR3 spans 16 amino acids. Trimming removed 5 bases from V and 0 bases from J, with 14 bases in between. In germline, CDR1 is SGHTA, CDR2 FQGNSA. The CDR3: CASSLRQAYSGNTIYF. The CDR3 region has the DNA TGTGCCAGCAGCCTGAGACAGGCCTACTCTGGAAACACCATATATTTT.

The chain combines TRBV14 with TRBJ2-1, with 7 bases lining up with TRBD1. The CDR3 is 17 amino acids. In germline, CDR1 is SGHDN, CDR2 FVKESK. V was clipped by 3 bases and J by 0 bases; unmatched bases: 8. CDR3 nucleotide sequence: TGTGCCAGCAGCCACTCAAGCAGGGGGACCTCCTACAATGAGCAGTTCTTC. Protein sequence: CASSHSSRGTSYNEQFF.

This chain links TRBV29-1 with TRBJ2-7; D call uncertain. V dropped 2 bases and J dropped 4 bases, with 9 bases sitting between them. The CDR3 consists of 12 residues. Per the germline V gene, CDR1 is SQVTM and CDR2 is ANQGSEA. The CDR3 sequence is CSVESEQYEQYF. CDR3 sequence (DNA): TGCAGCGTTGAATCCGAACAGTACGAGCAGTACTTC.

The chain is built from TRBV7-2 and TRBJ2-1, with 8 positions matching TRBD1. The CDR3 extends over 14 amino acids. The germline V gene encodes CDR1 SGHTA and CDR2 FQGNSA. Trimming took 10 bases from V and 1 from J; bases not matched to a gene: 6. The CDR3 nucleotides read TGTGCCACTTTGGACAGGGCGTCCTACAATGAGCAGTTCTTC. Its translation is CATLDRASYNEQFF.

By proportion, this clone is medium-sized. V and J are TRBV2 and TRBJ1-2, with D uncertain. CDR3 length equals 13 residues. Germline CDR1 is SNHLY and CDR2 is FYNNEI. The V end lost 6 bases, the J end lost 4 bases, and 12 bases lay between the germline ends. CDR3 nucleotides: TGTGCCAGCAGCCGAGAGGGTTCCTATGGCTACACCTTC. It yields the protein CASSREGSYGYTF. Drawing the rest from reference TRBV2 and TRBJ1-2, the complete variable domain is EPEVTQTPSHQVTQMGQEVILRCVPISNHLYFYWYRQILGQKVEFLVSFYNNEISEKSEIFDDQFSVERPDGSNFTLKIRSTKLEDSAMYFCASSREGSYGYTFGSGTRLTVV.

The rearrangement links TRBV4-3 to TRBJ1-5; D remains unclear. The CDR3 is 15 amino acids. Trimming left V 0 bases short and J 9 bases short, with 15 bases between. CDR1 and CDR2 from the germline V gene are LGHNA and YSLEER. The CDR3 reads CASSQDWQRLGPQHF. Here the CDR3 DNA reads TGCGCCAGCAGCCAAGATTGGCAGCGCCTAGGGCCCCAGCATTTT.

The J gene is TRBJ2-1, the V gene TRBV19; D is ambiguous. V was clipped by 3 bases and J by 9 bases, with 9 bases between them. This CDR3 is 12 amino acids long. Germline V CDR1 and CDR2: LNHDA, SQIVND (reference sequence). The CDR3 spells CASSMVELEQFF. CDR3 sequence (DNA): TGTGCCAGTAGTATGGTAGAACTTGAGCAGTTCTTC. Together with reference TRBV19 and TRBJ2-1, the CDR3 gives the full variable domain: DGGITQSPKYLFRKEGQNVTLSCEQNLNHDAMYWYRQDPGQGLRLIYYSQIVNDFQKGDIAEGYSVSREKKESFPLTVTSAQKNPTAFYLCASSMVELEQFFGPGTRLTVL.

The rearrangement joins TRBV30 to TRBJ1-2, with TRBD1 identical over 7 bases. The germline gives CDR1 GTSNPN, CDR2 SVGIG (reference sequence). Trimming cost V 4 bases and J 4 bases; bases outside gene matches: 6. The CDR3 length is 13 residues. The CDR3 DNA is TGTGCCTGGAATCGTGACAGGGCCTATGGCTACACCTTC. Translating gives CAWNRDRAYGYTF.

Comment on this clone: A read error may produce the germline difference seen at one junction end. The V and J genes are TRBV7-7 and TRBJ2-1, with 12 nucleotides matching TRBD2. The CDR3 extends over 15 amino acids. From germline, CDR1 is SSHAT and CDR2 FNYEAQ (reference sequence). This chain's CDR3 is CASSPTSGRTNEQFF. In DNA, the CDR3 is TGTGCTAGCAGCCCAACTAGCGGGAGGACGAATGAGCAGTTCTTC.

This clone was observed a few times. V is TRBV29-1 and J is TRBJ2-5, with D perhaps TRBD2 (5 bases). Germline V gene sequence: CDR1 SQVTM, CDR2 ANQGSEA. The CDR3 is made up of 12 amino acids. Trimming shortened V by 4 bases and J by 5 bases, and 11 bases separated the two germline ends. The CDR3 loop reads CSVVSGWETQYF. For the CDR3, the DNA is TGCAGCGTTGTGTCGGGGTGGGAGACCCAGTACTTC.

The rearrangement joins TRBV6-4 to TRBJ2-3; 7 positions agree with TRBD2. The V gene end was trimmed by 4 bases and the J gene end by 2 bases; junction bases not matched to a gene: 3. The CDR3 length is 14 residues. Per germline, CDR1 MRHNA and CDR2 SNTAGT. CDR3 nucleotides: TGTGCCAGCAGTGGGGGGGGTCACACAGATACGCAGTATTTT. Encoded protein: CASSGGGHTDTQYF.

Written as DNA, the CDR3 is TGTGCCAGCAACCACGACAGGGTATCAGCCAGGAACTCTGGAAACACCATATATTTT. Its translation: CASNHDRVSARNSGNTIYF. The chain is built from TRBV7-8 and TRBJ1-3; 7 bases are shared with TRBD1. V trimming: 7 bases; J trimming: 0 bases; junction bases outside the gene matches: 18. This CDR3 region has 19 residues. Germline assignment: CDR1 SGHVS and CDR2 FQNEAQ.

This clone was seen only a few times. V and J are TRBV7-2 and TRBJ2-2, with D perhaps TRBD1 (6 bases). Between the trimmed V and J ends, which lost 1 base and 4 bases, there was a span of 7 bases. The germline V gene encodes CDR1 SGHTA and CDR2 FQGNSA. The CDR3 consists of 14 residues. CDR3 region: CASSLVQGTGELFF. DNA for the CDR3: TGTGCCAGCAGCTTAGTACAGGGCACCGGGGAGCTGTTTTTT.